The next 10 T cell receptor beta chains were all read from a single sample in a study of beta chain features in type 1 diabetes. Expressed TCRB transcripts got sequenced, as all isolated RNA was reverse transcribed. Repertoires were generated with immunoSEQ multiplex PCR, while TCRdb's copy carries only in-frame clones and drops some. The sample yields 300,000 to 400,000 clones, around 9% seen once. General study results and limits: Shortening of TCRB CDR3s, moderate but significant, appeared in all four CD4+ subsets of Type 1 diabetes patients.

Antigen specificity for these receptors is unknown. Sequenced: central memory CD4+ T cells from blood. The source of these receptors is a man between 25 and 39 years old with type 1 diabetes.

The rearrangement joins TRBV7-9 to TRBJ2-5, with 11 nucleotides matching TRBD1. This CDR3 spans 14 amino acids. J lost 7 bases, V lost 7 bases, and 8 bases had no gene match. The germline V gene encodes CDR1 SEHNR and CDR2 FQNEAQ (reference sequence). The CDR3 DNA is TGTGCCAGCACCAAGGACAGGGGGCGCGCGACCCAGTACTTC. Encoded protein: CASTKDRGRATQYF.

This chain uses TRBV6-1 with TRBJ2-7, with 7 bases lining up with TRBD2. The junction had 4 bases not matched to a gene; V was cut back by 6 bases and J by 2 bases. Germline V gives CDR1 MNHNS, CDR2 SASEGT. The length of the CDR3 is 13 residues. For the CDR3, the DNA is TGTGCCAGCAGCCTGGGGGGGACCTACGAGCAGTACTTC. Its protein product is CASSLGGTYEQYF.

V and J are TRBV30 and TRBJ2-3; the D is unclear. Germline V gives CDR1 GTSNPN, CDR2 SVGIG (reference sequence). This CDR3 is built from 12 residues. Trimming took off 4 bases at V and 0 bases at J, with 5 bases between the two ends. The CDR3 DNA is TGTGCCTGGACGACTAGCACAGATACGCAGTATTTT. Translation: CAWTTSTDTQYF.

In this sample, this clone turned up a few times. The chain has TRBV7-2 and TRBJ2-1; 12 nucleotides match TRBD2. V was clipped by 5 bases and J by 9 bases; unmatched bases: 8. Germline values: CDR1 SGHTA, CDR2 FQGNSA. The CDR3 consists of 15 residues. CDR3 protein: CASSGLAGRGGEQFF. The CDR3 region has the DNA TGTGCCAGCAGCGGACTAGCGGGGAGGGGCGGTGAGCAGTTCTTC.

This chain uses TRBV28 with TRBJ2-7, with D possibly matching TRBD1 (5 bases). Trimming took 5 bases from V and 4 from J, leaving 15 bases between them. Per the germline V gene, CDR1 is MDHEN and CDR2 is SYDVKM. The CDR3 extends over 14 amino acids. The CDR3 loop is CASSLRSRAYEQYF. CDR3 DNA: TGTGCCAGCAGTCTCCGGTCCAGGGCGTACGAGCAGTACTTC.

This sequence joins TRBV29-1 and TRBJ1-2, with 8 nucleotides matching TRBD1. J lost 8 bases, V lost 4 bases, and 6 bases had no gene match. This CDR3 comprises 12 residues. Germline CDR1 and CDR2: SQVTM and ANQGSEA. The CDR3 loop reads CSVGLTGAGYTF. CDR3 nucleotide sequence: TGCAGCGTTGGGCTGACAGGGGCCGGCTACACCTTC.

In its sample, this clone was seen many times. The gene calls are TRBV11-2 and TRBJ2-5, with D uncertain. Trimming pared 7 bases from V and 5 bases from J, leaving 11 bases between. Germline values: CDR1 SGHAT, CDR2 FQNNGV. The CDR3 runs 12 residues. The CDR3 sequence: CASTPSRETQYF. For the CDR3, the DNA is TGTGCCAGCACCCCGTCCAGGGAGACCCAGTACTTC.

This clone was detected only a few times. CDR3 sequence: CASSLEGGNIQYF. As DNA, the CDR3 is TGTGCCAGCAGCCTCGAAGGGGGAAACATTCAGTACTTC. The chain joins TRBV11-3 to TRBJ2-4; D possibly corresponds to TRBD1 (6 bases). In germline, CDR1 is SGHNT, CDR2 YENEEA. The CDR3 has 13 amino acids. Trimming left V 5 bases short and J 6 bases short, with 11 bases between.

The rearrangement uses TRBV25-1 and TRBJ1-1; no definite D call. The CDR3 length is 13 residues. Germline CDR1 MGHDK, CDR2 SYGVNS. The V gene lost 7 bases and the J gene lost 4 bases, with 13 bases spanning the gap. The CDR3 DNA follows: TGTGCCAGCATCCGGTCGGGGAGCACTGAAGCTTTCTTT. Protein: CASIRSGSTEAFF.

This clone has more than one count but fewer than ten. This chain connects TRBV19 to TRBJ1-2; D is uncertain. Trimming cost V 6 bases and J 8 bases, with 19 bases left between them. CDR3 size: 14 residues. Germline V gene data show CDR1 as LNHDA and CDR2 as SQIVND (reference sequence). The CDR3 is CASSIGADAIGYTF. DNA of the CDR3: TGTGCCAGTAGCATCGGCGCGGACGCTATAGGCTACACCTTC.